What follows describes a single T cell receptor beta chain. The sample comes from a study of blood T cell repertoires in COVID-19. Profiled with immunoSEQ multiplex PCR; TCRdb holds only in-frame clones, not every one. The sample includes approximately 150,000 clones, roughly 84% of them seen just once. Between the trimmed V and J ends, which lost 3 bases and 4 bases, there was a span of 10 bases. Germline V gene lookup returns CDR1 SGHRS and CDR2 YFSETQ. This CDR3 comprises 13 residues. This clonotype was obtained from a human donor with acute COVID-19. The donor label of this sample is uncertain. Sequencing input: PBMCs or T cells enriched from blood (not recorded which). The chain combines TRBV5-1 with TRBJ1-1; D uncertain. This CDR3 is CASSSSTGTEAFF. The CDR3, as DNA: TGCGCCAGCAGCTCCTCAACGGGCACTGAAGCTTTCTTT.